This entry describes one T cell receptor (beta chain). Other DNA variants within this sample encode the same CDR3. Primers: 60 Vbeta forward and 13 Jbeta reverse. Profiled with immunoSEQ multiplex PCR; TCRdb holds only in-frame clones, not every one. Its listing shows about 96,000 clones. These data come from a study of cytomegalovirus exposure and HLA in healthy donors. This CDR3 spans 14 amino acids. The germline V gene encodes CDR1 SGDLS and CDR2 YYNGEE. The V gene end was trimmed by 2 bases and the J gene end by 2 bases; junction bases not matched to a gene: 4. Nominal health characterized the donors when sampled, though unrecorded immune exposures were likely.

The chain carries TRBV9 and TRBJ2-7; 7 bases fit TRBD1. Material for sequencing was PBMCs. This TCR came from a woman aged 30 to 39 in good health and CMV-seronegative. The DNA for the CDR3 is TGTGCCAGCAGCGTTAGGGACAGAACCTACGAGCAGTACTTC. The encoded protein is CASSVRDRTYEQYF.